The text below deals with one TCR beta chain. Its antigen is still unknown. This entry is derived from a study of T cell responses to AZD1222 COVID-19 vaccine. Points from the study as a whole: Without day 14 samples, only post-peak T cell repertoires were studied.

Assay used: immunoSEQ multiplex PCR; TCRdb lists only in-frame clones, some missing. The sample carries under 110,000 clones, roughly 88% recorded once. V was trimmed by 8 bases and J by 0 bases, leaving 14 bases between them. The CDR3 covers 14 residues. Germline-derived CDR1 and CDR2 are LNHDA and SQIVND (reference sequence). Combined were second doses at about 4 or about 12 weeks. Sequences were derived from peripheral blood, sampled 28 days after the second AZD1222 dose. The sequence derives from an adult who received the AZD1222 COVID-19 vaccine. The rearrangement links TRBV19 to TRBJ2-7; possibly TRBD1 for D (6 bases). CDR3 loop: CASGRTVGSYEQYF. DNA for the CDR3: TGTGCCAGTGGACGGACAGTAGGCTCCTACGAGCAGTACTTC.